Following are 28 T cell receptor beta chains from one sample sequenced in a study of OX40 agonist ivuxolimab in advanced cancers. Clones were read by immunoSEQ multiplex PCR, and TCRdb kept only the in-frame ones, dropping some. This sample has some 100,000 clones, with less than 90% found just once. The sequenced sample was CD4+ or CD8+ T cells sorted from blood, obtained in a trial of the OX40 agonist ivuxolimab. These receptors originate from an adult with an advanced solid tumor such as melanoma, head and neck, liver or kidney cancer.

This clone appeared a single time. The genes are TRBV7-2 and TRBJ2-3, with 7 bases matching TRBD2. Germline V gives CDR1 SGHTA, CDR2 FQGNSA. This CDR3 contains 14 residues. V lost 5 bases to trimming and J lost 0 bases; unmatched junction nucleotides: 2. The CDR3 region is CASSTGGSTDTQYF. The CDR3, as DNA: TGTGCCAGCAGCACGGGGGGAAGCACAGATACGCAGTATTTT.

The rearrangement uses TRBV7-2 and TRBJ1-3, with D possibly TRBD1 on 6 matching bases. The germline V gene encodes CDR1 SGHTA and CDR2 FQGNSA. This CDR3 is 15 amino acids long. Trimming took 2 bases from V and 4 from J, leaving 12 bases between them. The CDR3 is CASSLLPGVGNTIYF. The CDR3 DNA sequence: TGTGCCAGCAGCTTATTACCAGGGGTGGGAAACACCATATATTTT.

This chain joins TRBV7-2 and TRBJ2-3; D is undetermined. The germline V gene encodes CDR1 SGHTA and CDR2 FQGNSA. CDR3 size: 12 residues. Trimming shortened V by 5 bases and J by 2 bases, and 5 bases separated the two germline ends. For the CDR3, the DNA is TGTGCCAGCAGCCCCCCCACAGATACGCAGTATTTT. Its translation is CASSPPTDTQYF.

The chain couples TRBV29-1 to TRBJ1-1; D might be TRBD1 (5 bases). The CDR3 is 11 residues long. Deletions cut 7 bases from V and 8 bases from J, with 14 bases between. The germline V gene has CDR1 SQVTM and CDR2 ANQGSEA. CDR3 DNA: TGCAGCGCCCTACGGGGCTTCGAAGCTTTCTTT. Translating gives CSALRGFEAFF.

J is TRBJ1-1 and V is TRBV10-1; D gene unclear. Germline values: CDR1 WNHNN, CDR2 SYGVQD (reference sequence). The CDR3 spans 13 residues. V lost 5 bases, J lost 0 bases, and 7 bases lay in between. The CDR3 bases are TGCGCCAGCAGTCGCTTAATGAACACTGAAGCTTTCTTT. Amino acid sequence: CASSRLMNTEAFF.

V gene TRBV4-3 combines with J gene TRBJ1-1; D not resolved. The germline V gene encodes CDR1 LGHNA and CDR2 YSLEER. V lost 1 base, J lost 8 bases, and 14 bases lay in between. The CDR3 covers 14 residues. The CDR3 reads CASSQGNTLPEAFF. CDR3 nucleotide sequence: TGCGCCAGCAGCCAAGGGAACACCTTACCGGAAGCTTTCTTT.

The chain is built from TRBV18 and TRBJ1-5; 7 nucleotides line up with TRBD1. From germline, CDR1 is KGHSH and CDR2 LQKENI. J lost 6 bases, V lost 1 base, and 15 bases had no gene match. The CDR3 length is 18 residues. DNA of the CDR3: TGTGCCAGCTCACCACTACAATCGACAGGGAGGTTTTCTCAGCCCCAGCATTTT. Encoded protein: CASSPLQSTGRFSQPQHF.

This CDR3 is CASSDGLEVGETQYF. The CDR3, as DNA: TGTGCCAGCAGTGACGGACTCGAGGTGGGAGAGACCCAGTACTTC. The V gene is TRBV6-1, the J gene TRBJ2-5; tentatively, D is TRBD2 (5 bases). This CDR3 is 15 amino acids long. Germline lookup yields CDR1 MNHNS and CDR2 SASEGT. V shed 3 bases and J shed 4 bases, with 15 bases lying between them.

V usage is TRBV20-1 and J usage is TRBJ2-1, with unresolved D. V was pared by 4 bases and J by 4 bases, with 5 bases between. The CDR3 totals 11 residues. Per the germline V gene, CDR1 is DFQATT and CDR2 is SNEGSKA (reference sequence). CDR3 nucleotides: TGCAGTGCTAACCGGTACAATGAGCAGTTCTTC. Its protein is CSANRYNEQFF.

V is TRBV19 and J is TRBJ2-5, with 14 nucleotides matching TRBD2. This CDR3 region has 18 residues. Germline V gene data show CDR1 as LNHDA and CDR2 as SQIVND (reference sequence). Germline trimming cut 6 bases from V and 4 bases from J; bases unmatched to any gene: 13. The CDR3 region is CASRTNPGTSGGAETQYF. The DNA for the CDR3 is TGTGCCAGTAGGACAAACCCCGGGACTAGCGGGGGAGCAGAGACCCAGTACTTC.

The gene calls are TRBV27 and TRBJ1-1; D is unresolved. CDR1 and CDR2 (germline): MNHEY, SMNVEV (reference sequence). The CDR3 covers 15 residues. The germline V and J ends were trimmed by 8 bases and 8 bases, with 24 bases remaining between them. The chain's CDR3 is CASHLRGIVRTEAFF. The CDR3 nucleotides read TGTGCCAGCCACTTGCGAGGGATCGTTAGAACAGAAGCTTTCTTT.

The V and J genes are TRBV7-2 and TRBJ2-5, with D possibly matching TRBD2 (5 bases). The CDR3 runs 15 residues. The germline gives CDR1 SGHTA, CDR2 FQGNSA. Trimming removed 6 bases from V and 1 base from J, with 15 bases in between. The DNA of the CDR3 is TGTGCCAGCAGGGGCGGAGCGGCGTCCCAAGAGACCCAGTACTTC. It specifies CASRGGAASQETQYF.

The chain combines TRBV7-6 with TRBJ2-3; perhaps D is TRBD1 or TRBD2 (5 bases each). Between the trimmed V and J ends, which lost 3 bases and 1 base, there was a span of 8 bases. This CDR3 spans 14 amino acids. CDR1 and CDR2 (germline): SGHVS, FNYEAQ. CDR3 region: CASSLRGGTDTQYF. For the CDR3, the DNA is TGTGCCAGCAGCTTGAGGGGAGGCACAGATACGCAGTATTTT.

The chain is built from TRBV4-3 and TRBJ2-1; TRBD2 agrees at 8 bases. The CDR3 contains 16 residues. Per the germline V gene, CDR1 is LGHNA and CDR2 is YSLEER. V lost 0 bases to trimming and J lost 6 bases; unmatched junction nucleotides: 7. In DNA, the CDR3 is TGCGCCAGCAGCCAAGATCTGGGGACTAGATCCAATGAGCAGTTCTTC. The encoded protein is CASSQDLGTRSNEQFF.

This sequence joins TRBV29-1 and TRBJ2-5; no definite D call. CDR3 length: 12 residues. V dropped 4 bases and J dropped 3 bases, with 9 bases sitting between them. The germline V gene encodes CDR1 SQVTM and CDR2 ANQGSEA. CDR3 bases: TGCAGCGTTGGAGCTTGGGAAGAGACCCAGTACTTC. It is translated as CSVGAWEETQYF. The variable domain in full, completed from reference TRBV29-1 and TRBJ2-5, reads SAVISQKPSRDICQRGTSLTIQCQVDSQVTMMFWYRQQPGQSLTLIATANQGSEATYESGFVIDKFPISRPNLTFSTLTVSNMSPEDSSIYLCSVGAWEETQYFGPGTRLLVL.

The chain joins TRBV10-3 to TRBJ1-6; no clear D. The CDR3 has 15 amino acids. The germline V gene encodes CDR1 ENHRY and CDR2 SYGVKD. Between the trimmed V and J ends, which lost 0 bases and 6 bases, there was a span of 9 bases. CDR3 bases: TGTGCCATCAGTGAGTCGAGTTTAGGTAATTCACCCCTCCACTTT. This translates into CAISESSLGNSPLHF.

The chain combines TRBV28 with TRBJ1-6, with 7 nucleotides matching TRBD1. The CDR3 extends over 14 amino acids. V shed 2 bases and J 9 bases; nucleotides not matched to a gene: 4. Germline assignment: CDR1 MDHEN and CDR2 SYDVKM. The CDR3 DNA reads TGTGCCAGCAGTTTAGAGGGGGCGCGTTCACCCCTCCACTTT. Translation: CASSLEGARSPLHF.

The chain uses TRBV5-5 and TRBJ1-2, with D possibly matching TRBD1 (6 bases). V shed 0 bases and J shed 6 bases, with 18 bases lying between them. CDR1 and CDR2 from the germline V gene are SGHKS and YYEKEE (reference sequence). This CDR3 is 16 amino acids long. Written as DNA, the CDR3 is TGTGCCAGCAGCTTGGGACCAGGTTCAGGGGTTGATGGCTACACCTTC. Encoded protein: CASSLGPGSGVDGYTF.

This clone is a singleton in its sample. The chain carries TRBV28 and TRBJ1-5, with TRBD1 matching over 8 bases. The J segment lost 5 bases and the V segment lost 4 bases, leaving 7 bases of the junction unmatched. Germline V gives CDR1 MDHEN, CDR2 SYDVKM. The CDR3 contains 15 residues. The CDR3 region has the DNA TGTGCCAGCAGTTCCGGACAGGGTATGGATCAGCCCCAGCATTTT. This encodes CASSSGQGMDQPQHF.

The chain uses TRBV29-1 and TRBJ2-5; D possibly matches TRBD1 or TRBD2 (5 bases each). Trimming cost V 5 bases and J 5 bases, with 9 bases left between them. The CDR3 contains 11 residues. The germline V gene encodes CDR1 SQVTM and CDR2 ANQGSEA. The chain's CDR3 is CSVFGAETQYF. The CDR3 coding sequence is TGCAGCGTTTTCGGGGCGGAGACCCAGTACTTC. Combining the CDR3 with reference TRBV29-1 and TRBJ2-5 gives the whole variable domain SAVISQKPSRDICQRGTSLTIQCQVDSQVTMMFWYRQQPGQSLTLIATANQGSEATYESGFVIDKFPISRPNLTFSTLTVSNMSPEDSSIYLCSVFGAETQYFGPGTRLLVL.

The chain recombines TRBV7-2 with TRBJ2-5, with unresolved D. The ends were cut back, 5 bases at V and 2 bases at J, with 12 bases in the middle. Germline V CDR1 and CDR2: SGHTA, FQGNSA. The CDR3 loop spans 14 amino acids. The CDR3 region is CASSRLSGQETQYF. The CDR3 bases are TGTGCCAGCAGCCGCCTTTCGGGTCAAGAGACCCAGTACTTC. Based on the CDR3 plus reference TRBV7-2 and TRBJ2-5, the full variable domain is GAGVSQSPSNKVTEKGKDVELRCDPISGHTALYWYRQSLGQGLEFLIYFQGNSAPDKSGLPSDRFSAERTGGSVSTLTIQRTQQEDSAVYLCASSRLSGQETQYFGPGTRLLVL.

The chain uses TRBV23-1 and TRBJ1-3; 7 bases map to TRBD1. TRBV23-1 counts as an open reading frame of uncertain function. The V segment lost 2 bases and the J segment 0 bases; nucleotides outside the gene matches: 10. The CDR3 is 18 amino acids. CDR3 residues: CASSQITLQGCSGNTIYF. The DNA of the CDR3 is TGCGCCAGCAGTCAAATTACGTTACAGGGGTGCTCTGGAAACACCATATATTTT.

The V gene is TRBV28, the J gene TRBJ1-2, with a possible D match to TRBD1 (5 bases). Trimming pared 7 bases from V and 4 bases from J, leaving 10 bases between. CDR3 length equals 12 residues. In germline, CDR1 is MDHEN, CDR2 SYDVKM. CDR3 sequence: CASTRQGYGYTF. The CDR3 region has the DNA TGTGCCAGCACCCGTCAGGGCTATGGCTACACCTTC.

The chain joins TRBV23-1 to TRBJ2-5; D is possibly TRBD2 (6 bases). TRBV23-1 is an ORF for which the function is uncertain. Deletions cut 2 bases from V and 3 bases from J, with 16 bases between. The CDR3 totals 16 residues. DNA for the CDR3: TGCGCCAGCAGTCAAAGCGATAGAGGGGAGGAAGAGACCCAGTACTTC. This encodes CASSQSDRGEEETQYF.

The V gene is TRBV7-2, the J gene TRBJ1-1; TRBD1 aligns across 7 bases. Trimming at V came to 2 bases and at J to 9 bases, leaving 12 bases not matched to a gene. The CDR3 totals 15 residues. Germline V lookup: CDR1 SGHTA, CDR2 FQGNSA. CDR3 sequence reads: CASSLSEGARYQAFF. The CDR3 bases are TGTGCCAGCAGCTTATCCGAGGGGGCCAGATACCAAGCTTTCTTT.

V usage is TRBV6-5 and J usage is TRBJ1-6, with TRBD1 identical over 10 bases. CDR3 length equals 15 residues. J gave up 10 bases and V 2 bases, and 5 bases lay outside the gene matches. The germline V gene encodes CDR1 MNHEY and CDR2 SVGAGI. CDR3 protein: CASSYAGTGDSPLHF. CDR3 bases: TGTGCCAGCAGTTACGCCGGGACAGGGGACTCACCCCTCCACTTT.

The chain uses TRBV6-6 and TRBJ1-1, with no clear D. V lost 1 base and J 6 bases, leaving 9 bases between the germline ends. Per the germline V gene, CDR1 is MNHNY and CDR2 is SVGAGI (reference sequence). CDR3 length equals 13 residues. The CDR3 DNA reads as TGTGCCAGCAGTTACTTTGGGGTTGCTGAAGCTTTCTTT. Residues: CASSYFGVAEAFF.

The J gene is TRBJ1-1, the V gene TRBV2; no reliable D call. The germline V and J ends were trimmed by 7 bases and 3 bases, with 3 bases remaining between them. The CDR3 extends over 10 amino acids. Germline CDR1 reads SNHLY; CDR2 reads FYNNEI. The CDR3 loop reads CASKYTEAFF. The CDR3 region has the DNA TGTGCCAGCAAATACACTGAAGCTTTCTTT.